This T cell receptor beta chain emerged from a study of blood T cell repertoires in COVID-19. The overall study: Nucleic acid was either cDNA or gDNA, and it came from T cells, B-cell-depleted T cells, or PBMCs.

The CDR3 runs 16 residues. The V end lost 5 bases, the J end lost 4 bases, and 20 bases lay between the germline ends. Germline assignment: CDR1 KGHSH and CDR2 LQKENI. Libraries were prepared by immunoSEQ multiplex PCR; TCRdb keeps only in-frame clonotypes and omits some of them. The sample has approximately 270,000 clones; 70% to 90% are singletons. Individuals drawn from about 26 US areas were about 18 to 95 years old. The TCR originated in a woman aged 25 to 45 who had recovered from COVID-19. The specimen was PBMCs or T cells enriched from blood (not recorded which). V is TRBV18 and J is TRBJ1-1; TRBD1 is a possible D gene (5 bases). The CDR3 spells CASSLVQGWKGTEAFF. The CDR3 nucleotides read TGTGCCAGCTCATTGGTCCAGGGTTGGAAGGGCACTGAAGCTTTCTTT.